This TCR beta chain was found in a study of cytomegalovirus exposure and HLA in healthy donors. Findings and limits, study-wide: Common viral pathogens (according to a later analysis) appeared linked to several of the most significant clusters.

Trimming took off 2 bases at V and 15 bases at J, with 14 bases between the two ends. The CDR3 spans 12 residues. Germline loops: CDR1 WNHNN, CDR2 SYGVQD (reference sequence). PCR involved 60 Vbeta and 13 Jbeta primers. Generated by immunoSEQ multiplex PCR, the TCRdb table keeps only in-frame clones and is missing some. Among more than 90,000 clones, about three quarters were seen once, and the ten largest hold approximately 6.4%. Turning to this clone: What it binds is not known.

The chain has TRBV10-1 and TRBJ2-1; D uncertain. The sample consisted of PBMCs. This sequence was found in a man aged 35 to 55 in good health and CMV-seropositive. In DNA form, the CDR3 reads TGCGCCAGCAGTGAGGGGCCAGACAAGCTGTTCTTC. Its protein product is CASSEGPDKLFF.